A selection of T cell receptor beta chains follows, all from one sample in a study of cytomegalovirus exposure and HLA in healthy donors. Clones were sequenced by immunoSEQ multiplex PCR, and TCRdb holds only the in-frame ones, with some missing. The sample includes some 200,000 clones, around 80% of them seen just once. The sample consisted of PBMCs. The source of these receptors is a woman in her thirties in good health and CMV-seropositive. CDR3s include the opening cysteine and the closing phenylalanine or tryptophan. D genes are given only for firm matches. Size tells how often a clone was seen (once, few, many) or the class of an expanded clone, and some rows leave it out.

v_gene	j_gene	d_gene	abundance	CDR3nt	CDR3aa
TRBV27	TRBJ1-2	-	-	TGTGCCAGCAGTCGGACGACAGGACTTACTAACTATGGCTACACCTTC	CASSRTTGLTNYGYTF
TRBV7-2	TRBJ2-5	TRBD1	-	TGTGCCAGCAGCTCAGGACAGGGCCGTTACTTC	CASSSGQGRYF
TRBV5-6	TRBJ2-5	TRBD1	few	TGTGCCAGCAGCCAAATAACACAGGGGCAAGAGACCCAGTACTTC	CASSQITQGQETQYF
TRBV25-1	TRBJ1-2	TRBD1	-	TGTGCCAGCAGACCAAGCAGGGGGTCCAACTATGGCTACACCTTC	CASRPSRGSNYGYTF
TRBV12-5	TRBJ1-1	-	-	TGTGCTAGTGGTTTGGTAACAGGGCCGAACACTGAAGCTTTCTTT	CASGLVTGPNTEAFF
TRBV7-9	TRBJ1-2	-	-	TGTGCCAGCAGCTCTGGGCTGGACTATGGCTACACCTTC	CASSSGLDYGYTF
TRBV27	TRBJ1-1	TRBD1	-	TGTGCCAGCAGTCCGCGACAGGGATTGAACACTGAAGCTTTCTTT	CASSPRQGLNTEAFF
TRBV6-1	TRBJ2-7	TRBD1	few	TGTGCCAGCAGTGAAGGGACAGGGGGCGCCTACGAGCAGTACTTC	CASSEGTGGAYEQYF
TRBV6-5	TRBJ1-1	-	-	TGTGCCAGCAGTGTCTGGAGGAACACTGAAGCTTTCTTT	CASSVWRNTEAFF
TRBV5-1	TRBJ2-5	-	-	TGCGCCAGCAGCTTGGTACAGCCCCAAGAGACCCAGTACTTC	CASSLVQPQETQYF
TRBV11-3	TRBJ1-1	-	-	TGTGCCAGCAGCCCCCAGTTAGGAGGCTTGAACACTGAAGCTTTCTTT	CASSPQLGGLNTEAFF
TRBV30	TRBJ2-7	-	-	TGTGCCTGGCGAGACAGCTACGAGCAGTACTTC	CAWRDSYEQYF
TRBV5-1	TRBJ2-3	TRBD2	-	TGCGCCAGCAGCTCGGGGACTATCACAGATACGCAGTATTTT	CASSSGTITDTQYF
TRBV5-1	TRBJ2-7	TRBD1	-	TGCGCCAGCAGTTCATCCGGGACAGGACCCTACGAGCAGTACTTC	CASSSSGTGPYEQYF
TRBV29-1	TRBJ2-1	TRBD2	once	TGCAGCGTTGCCGAGGGACTAGCCTACAATGAGCAGTTCTTC	CSVAEGLAYNEQFF